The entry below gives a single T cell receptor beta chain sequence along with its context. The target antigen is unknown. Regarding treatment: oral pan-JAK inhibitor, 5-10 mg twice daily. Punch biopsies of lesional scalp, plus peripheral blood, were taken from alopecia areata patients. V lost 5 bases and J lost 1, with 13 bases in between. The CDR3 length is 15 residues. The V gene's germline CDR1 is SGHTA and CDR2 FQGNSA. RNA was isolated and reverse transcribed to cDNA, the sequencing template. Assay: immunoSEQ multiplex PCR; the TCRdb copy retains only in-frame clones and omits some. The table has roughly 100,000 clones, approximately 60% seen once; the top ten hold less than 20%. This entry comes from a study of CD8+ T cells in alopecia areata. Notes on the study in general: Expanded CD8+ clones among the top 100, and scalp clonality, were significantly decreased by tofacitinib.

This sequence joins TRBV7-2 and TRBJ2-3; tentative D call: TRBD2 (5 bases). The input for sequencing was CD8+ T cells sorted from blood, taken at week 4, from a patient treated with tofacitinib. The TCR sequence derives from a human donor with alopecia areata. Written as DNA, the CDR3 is TGTGCCAGCAGCCAAACTAGTTTTGGCACAGATACGCAGTATTTT. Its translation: CASSQTSFGTDTQYF.